This T cell receptor (beta chain) was identified in a study of T-cell memory formation after mild COVID-19. About the study: In these data, TCR clusters were largely donor specific.

Concerning this clonotype itself: Its antigen is still unknown.

General study results and limits: Pre-infection memory already had some responding clones, implying cross-reactive memory joined. Clones shrinking between day 15 and 85 showed a balanced CD4/CD8 split, and those that grew later tilted toward CD4+.

The CDR3 loop spans 16 amino acids. V lost 3 bases to trimming and J lost 5 bases; unmatched junction nucleotides: 10. TCRdb reprocessed the 5' RACE reads with MiXCR, giving one entry per CDR3 protein. The sample consists of around 300,000 distinct CDR3 sequences, roughly an eighth of them appearing once. The sequence was obtained from a man between 18 and 29 years old who had mild COVID-19 (a few samples of this study predate the infection). Cell type and time point are not known. Sequencing was performed on PBMCs or a T cell subset sorted from them (not recorded which). The V and J genes are TRBV12-3 or TRBV12-4 and TRBJ2-7; 10 nucleotides align to TRBD2. The CDR3 coding sequence is TGTGCCAGCAGTTTTACCGGGACTAGCGCCCGTGACGAGCAGTACTTC. Translation gives CASSFTGTSARDEQYF.